The source of this T cell receptor (beta chain) is a study of blood T cell repertoires in COVID-19. Study background: The United States, Italy and Spain supplied acute and convalescent COVID-19 samples. Sources were T cells, B-cell-depleted T cells, or PBMCs; the material itself was cDNA or gDNA.

This CDR3 comprises 14 residues. Individuals in the exposed group had encountered a COVID-19 case within 2 weeks preceding study entry. Measured with immunoSEQ multiplex PCR; TCRdb has only the in-frame clones, and not every one. The sample has about 350,000 clones; about 90% are singletons. The specimen sequenced was PBMCs or T cells enriched from blood (not recorded which). V and J are TRBV21-1 and TRBJ1-5; the table names TRBD1, a call not compared with the DNA. TRBV21-1 is a known pseudogene. The sequence was collected from a woman aged 25 to 45 who had been exposed to COVID-19. The CDR3 loop is CASSNGRVGQPQHF. The CDR3 DNA follows: TGTGCCAGCAGCAATGGCAGGGTAGGGCAGCCCCAGCATTTT.